The TCR beta chain under discussion was sequenced for a study of regulatory T cells in long-lasting Graves disease. Study information: Over-5-year antithyroid drug use with positive TSH receptor antibodies defined persistent Graves' disease in the study. Study-level results: It was in persistent disease that TRBV28, TRBJ1-2 and TRBJ2-5 were favored.

The time point: persistent/refractory GD, antithyroid drugs over 5 years with positive TRAb. With RNA extracted from PBMCs as input, the TCR library was made. Peripheral blood, 7.5 to 9.5 milliliters per patient, was collected in EDTA tubes. Concerning this clonotype: Its antigen remains unidentified.

CDR3 regions were amplified by Arm-PCR using iRepertoire HTBI primers to build TCR beta libraries. Per the original data handling: Throughout the samples, researchers identified 50 to 75 TRBV and 12 to 15 TRBJ segments. MiXCR, applied by TCRdb to the multiplex PCR reads, yields one record per CDR3 protein. V and J calls and clone size were set by TCRdb, not the authors. The sample has a few hundred thousand distinct CDR3 sequences, around a quarter seen once. Trimming stripped 11 bases from V and 7 bases from J, with 12 bases between. Germline V gives CDR1 MNHEY, CDR2 SVGEGT. The CDR3 runs to 11 residues.

The receptor comes from a female donor with Graves disease. V usage is TRBV6-2 or TRBV6-3 and J usage is TRBJ1-5; tentative D call: TRBD1 (5 bases). The sample was peripheral blood mononuclear cells (PBMCs), taken when the disease was refractory, from a patient treated with antithyroid drugs. CDR3 DNA: TGTGCCGCCCAGGGAGGCCAGCCCCAGCATTTT. Translated: CAAQGGQPQHF.